The clone carrying this T cell receptor (beta chain) appeared once. As yet, its antigen is unknown. The sample is drawn from a study of T cell responses to AZD1222 COVID-19 vaccine. Study overall: Pooling was applied to second doses at about 4 or about 12 weeks. Study-level points and caveats: The study identified only six AZD1222 recipients as seropositive at baseline. Across the whole spike, CD4 TCRs peaked at regions 160-218 and 743-854. Spike-specific TCR breadth and depth grew following two AZD1222 doses.

The V and J ends lost 4 bases and 6 bases respectively, with 11 bases between them. CDR1 LGHNA and CDR2 YNFKEQ come from the germline V gene. The CDR3 has 13 residues. Measured with immunoSEQ multiplex PCR; TCRdb has only the in-frame clones, and not every one. The sample gives about 120,000 clones, more than 85% of which show up once; 6% to 8% is in the top ten. The origin of this receptor is an adult in good health. The material sequenced was peripheral blood, taken on day 0 of AZD1222 vaccination. J is TRBJ2-3 and V is TRBV4-2; D gene unclear. In nucleotides, the CDR3 is TGTGCCAGCAGCCCCCTACCTGGGGATACGCAGTATTTT. Translation gives CASSPLPGDTQYF.